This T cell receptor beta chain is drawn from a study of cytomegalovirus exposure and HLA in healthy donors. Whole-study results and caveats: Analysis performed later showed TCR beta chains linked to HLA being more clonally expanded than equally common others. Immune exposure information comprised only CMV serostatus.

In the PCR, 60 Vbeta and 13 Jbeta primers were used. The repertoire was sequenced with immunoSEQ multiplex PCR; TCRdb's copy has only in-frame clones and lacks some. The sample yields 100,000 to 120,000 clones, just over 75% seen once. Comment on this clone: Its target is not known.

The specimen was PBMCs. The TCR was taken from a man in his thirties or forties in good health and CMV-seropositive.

CDR3 in DNA: TGCGCCAGCAGATTATCCGGGGAGCAGTACTTC. It encodes CASRLSGEQYF. The rearrangement uses TRBV10-2 and TRBJ2-5; possibly TRBD2 for D (5 bases). CDR1 is WSHSY and CDR2 is SAAADI in the germline V gene. The V gene lost 6 bases and the J gene lost 11 bases, with 13 bases spanning the gap. The CDR3 covers 11 residues.